A selection of T cell receptor beta chains follows, all from one sample in a study of T cell responses to AZD1222 COVID-19 vaccine. Using immunoSEQ multiplex PCR, the repertoire was profiled, and TCRdb retains in-frame clones only, with some absent. The sample records almost 65,000 clones, 84% being singletons. Sequenced material: peripheral blood, taken on day 0 of AZD1222 vaccination. These receptors all stem from an adult in good health. CDR3s include the opening cysteine and the closing phenylalanine or tryptophan. The D gene is left open where the match is weak. Size values are once, few and many counts, or a class for expanded clones, and some rows have none.

abundance,v_gene,j_gene,d_gene,CDR3nt,CDR3aa
-,TRBV6-5,TRBJ2-1,TRBD2,TGTGCCAGCAGTCCCTCCACTAGCGGATACAATGAGCAGTTCTTC,CASSPSTSGYNEQFF
-,TRBV3-1/TRBV3-2,TRBJ1-5,-,TGTGCCAGCAGCCGGGCCGCGAGGGATCAGCCCCAGCATTTT,CASSRAARDQPQHF
-,TRBV7-9,TRBJ2-7,-,TGTGCCAGCAGCTATACACCCGGACACATAAGCTCCTACGAGCAGTACTTC,CASSYTPGHISSYEQYF
-,TRBV7-6,TRBJ2-6,TRBD1,TGTGCCAGCAGCCCCAGGGGGCGGAGGGCCAACGTCCTGACTTTC,CASSPRGRRANVLTF
once,TRBV19,TRBJ1-6,-,TGTGCCAGTACCCATCAGGGGAGCAATTCACCCCTCCACTTT,CASTHQGSNSPLHF
once,TRBV6-5,TRBJ1-2,-,TGTGCCAGCAGTTACGGCGGACAGCCATATGGCTACACCTTC,CASSYGGQPYGYTF
-,TRBV19,TRBJ1-3,-,TGTGCCAGTGCAGAGCGGTCGGGGAAAGGGGGAAACACCATATATTTT,CASAERSGKGGNTIYF
-,TRBV5-1,TRBJ2-7,-,TGCGCCAGCAGCCTCTCGACTAGAGACAAGCAGTACTTC,CASSLSTRDKQYF
-,TRBV30,TRBJ1-2,-,TGTGCCTGGAGTTATGCAAAGTCTGGTGGCTACACCTTC,CAWSYAKSGGYTF
-,TRBV7-9,TRBJ1-1,-,TGTGCCAGCAGCCCCACGCGCGGGAACACTGAAGCTTTCTTT,CASSPTRGNTEAFF
-,TRBV5-6,TRBJ2-5,-,TGTGCCAGCAGCCCGGAGGGTGCGGAGACCCAGTACTTC,CASSPEGAETQYF
-,TRBV4-1,TRBJ1-1,-,TGCGCCAGCAGCCAAGTGACTGAAGCTTTCTTT,CASSQVTEAFF
-,TRBV10-3,TRBJ2-7,-,TGTGCCATCAGTGAGGAGGGGGACCACGAGCAGTACTTC,CAISEEGDHEQYF
few,TRBV4-3,TRBJ2-2,TRBD2,TGCGCCAGCAGCCAAGTGCTCCTAGCGGCCTACACCGGGGAGCTGTTTTTT,CASSQVLLAAYTGELFF
-,TRBV7-9,TRBJ1-4,TRBD1,TGTGCCAGCAGCGCGAGCCGGACAGGGGAAAATGAAAAACTGTTTTTT,CASSASRTGENEKLFF
-,TRBV6-5,TRBJ2-1,TRBD2,TGTGCCAGCAGTTACACACCAGCGGGGGAGAACAATGAGCAGTTCTTC,CASSYTPAGENNEQFF
-,TRBV11-2,TRBJ2-7,-,TGTGCCAGCAGTCAACGGGTGAGGGACGAGCAGTACTTC,CASSQRVRDEQYF
-,TRBV1,TRBJ1-2,-,TGCACCAGCACCCCAGCCTCAAGGCCCGTCTATGGCTACACCTTC,CTSTPASRPVYGYTF